This TCR beta chain is drawn from a study of blood T cell repertoires in COVID-19. The wider study: COVID-19 samples, acute and convalescent, were from the United States, Italy and Spain. PBMCs, B-cell-depleted T cells, or T cells provided the cDNA or gDNA that made up the material.

CDR1 and CDR2 (germline): LNHDA, SQIVND (reference sequence). The V gene end was trimmed by 7 bases and the J gene end by 11 bases; junction bases not matched to a gene: 16. The CDR3 has 15 amino acids. The assay was immunoSEQ multiplex PCR, and TCRdb's table has in-frame clones only and misses some. Found here are 250,000 to 300,000 clones, around 87% of them singletons; the top ten hold approximately 5.1%. This TCR came from a woman aged 55-75 years with COVID-19, enrolled during active disease. Source material: peripheral blood. The gene calls are TRBV19 and TRBJ1-5; 8 nucleotides line up with TRBD1. The CDR3 protein is CASKVPGQGPPTQHF. The CDR3 coding sequence is TGTGCCAGTAAGGTCCCTGGACAGGGACCTCCCACCCAGCATTTT.